Listed below are T cell receptor beta chains from one sample, sequenced in a study of identical twins. TCRdb reanalysed the 5' RACE reads using MiXCR and keeps one entry per CDR3 protein. The sample shows 200,000 to 250,000 distinct CDR3 sequences, more than 13% of them seen only once. The specimen sequenced was memory (CD45RO+) T cells sorted from blood. Receptor source: a woman between 18 and 30 years old in good health. CDR3s include the opening cysteine and the closing phenylalanine or tryptophan. The order of the fields is clone size, V gene, CDR3 length, J gene, D gene, CDR3 DNA, CDR3 protein. A D gene is named only where the DNA matches it firmly. Where a row states a size, it is once, few, many or the class of an expanded clone; other rows omit it.

size: few
V: TRBV12-3/TRBV12-4
length: 14
J: TRBJ2-5
D: .
DNA: TGTGCCAGCAGTTCCTCCCTGATACAAGAGACCCAGTACTTC
CDR3: CASSSSLIQETQYF

size: .
V: TRBV7-2
length: 18
J: TRBJ2-1
D: TRBD2
DNA: TGTGCCAGCAGCTTAGCAGGAGCGGGAAGTAGCTCCTACAATGAGCAGTTCTTC
CDR3: CASSLAGAGSSSYNEQFF

size: few
V: TRBV12-3/TRBV12-4
length: 19
J: TRBJ2-7
D: TRBD2
DNA: TGTGCCAGCAGTTTCAGTATGGGCCTAGCGGGGGCTAGCTCCTACGAGCAGTACTTC
CDR3: CASSFSMGLAGASSYEQYF

size: few
V: TRBV10-3
length: 14
J: TRBJ1-2
D: TRBD1
DNA: TGTGCCATCGGAAGGGACAGGGCCAACTATGGCTACACCTTC
CDR3: CAIGRDRANYGYTF

size: few
V: TRBV7-9
length: 15
J: TRBJ2-2
D: .
DNA: TGTGCCAGCAGCCTGAGTTACGGGGGACCCGGGGAGCTGTTTTTT
CDR3: CASSLSYGGPGELFF

size: .
V: TRBV18
length: 13
J: TRBJ2-7
D: .
DNA: TGTGCCAGCTCACCACCAGGTAACAACGAGCAGTACTTC
CDR3: CASSPPGNNEQYF

size: .
V: TRBV27
length: 14
J: TRBJ2-7
D: TRBD2
DNA: TGTGCCAGCAGTGTCAGCGGGAGATACTACGAGCAGTACTTC
CDR3: CASSVSGRYYEQYF

size: many
V: TRBV20-1
length: 13
J: TRBJ1-3
D: .
DNA: TGCAGTGCGTCTCGGACGGACGGAAACACCATATATTTT
CDR3: CSASRTDGNTIYF

size: few
V: TRBV30
length: 15
J: TRBJ1-2
D: TRBD1
DNA: TGTGCCTGGAGTCCCGCCGGGACAGGGTTTGTGGGCTACACCTTC
CDR3: CAWSPAGTGFVGYTF

size: few
V: TRBV12-3/TRBV12-4
length: 14
J: TRBJ1-1
D: TRBD1
DNA: TGTGCCAGCAAGGGTAGACAGGGGGCAATAGAAGCTTTCTTT
CDR3: CASKGRQGAIEAFF

size: .
V: TRBV7-7
length: 14
J: TRBJ2-1
D: TRBD1
DNA: TGTGCTAGCAGCCTGACAGGGGCCTACAATGAGCATTTCTTC
CDR3: CASSLTGAYNEHFF

size: many
V: TRBV5-1
length: 12
J: TRBJ2-1
D: .
DNA: TGCGCCAGCAGCTATACAGGGAATGAGCAGTTCTTC
CDR3: CASSYTGNEQFF

size: many
V: TRBV6-4
length: 15
J: TRBJ2-3
D: TRBD1
DNA: TGTGCCAGCAGCCCGACAGGGTTTGAGGCAGATACGCAGTATTTT
CDR3: CASSPTGFEADTQYF

size: few
V: TRBV9
length: 17
J: TRBJ2-7
D: .
DNA: TGTGCCAGCAGCGTAGCCACCAAACCCAGGGGCTCCTACGAGCAGTACTTC
CDR3: CASSVATKPRGSYEQYF

size: few
V: TRBV3-1
length: 15
J: TRBJ2-7
D: TRBD2
DNA: TGTGCCAGCAGCCAAGGGTCTAGCGGGGCCTACGAGCAGTACTTC
CDR3: CASSQGSSGAYEQYF

size: .
V: TRBV20-1
length: 15
J: TRBJ1-2
D: TRBD1
DNA: TGCAGTGCTAGAGACCGGGACAGGGGTACCTATGGCTACACCTTC
CDR3: CSARDRDRGTYGYTF

size: .
V: TRBV20-1
length: 11
J: TRBJ2-5
D: TRBD1
DNA: TGCAGTGCTCAGGACAGGGCGGCCCAGTACTTC
CDR3: CSAQDRAAQYF

size: .
V: TRBV5-1
length: 16
J: TRBJ1-3
D: .
DNA: TGCGCCAGCAGCTTGGGTGGCATTTTCTCTGGAAACACCATATATTTT
CDR3: CASSLGGIFSGNTIYF

size: few
V: TRBV20-1
length: 13
J: TRBJ1-5
D: .
DNA: TGCAGTGCTAGGGATCAGAACAATCAGCCCCAGCATTTT
CDR3: CSARDQNNQPQHF

size: .
V: TRBV12-5
length: 13
J: TRBJ2-1
D: .
DNA: TGTGCTAGTGGTTTCCGATTCAGCAATGAGCAGTTCTTC
CDR3: CASGFRFSNEQFF

size: .
V: TRBV28
length: 15
J: TRBJ2-7
D: .
DNA: TGTGCCAGCACCTCACAAAGGACCGTCACCTACGAGCAGTACTTC
CDR3: CASTSQRTVTYEQYF

size: .
V: TRBV5-6
length: 13
J: TRBJ2-7
D: TRBD1
DNA: TGTGCCAGCAGCTCGGGACAGTTCTACGAGCAGTACTTC
CDR3: CASSSGQFYEQYF

size: .
V: TRBV19
length: 15
J: TRBJ2-1
D: TRBD1
DNA: TGTGCCAGTAGTCAAAGACAGGGACCCTACAATGAGCAGTTCTTC
CDR3: CASSQRQGPYNEQFF

size: .
V: TRBV6-5
length: 12
J: TRBJ2-7
D: .
DNA: TGTGCCAGCAGTACAGGTTCCTACGAGCAGTACTTC
CDR3: CASSTGSYEQYF

size: few
V: TRBV6-1
length: 13
J: TRBJ1-4
D: .
DNA: TGTGCCAGCTCGAAGAATGGGAATGAAAAACTGTTTTTT
CDR3: CASSKNGNEKLFF

size: many
V: TRBV25-1
length: 14
J: TRBJ2-5
D: TRBD2
DNA: TGTGCCAGCAGTGAATTGGCTAGCGGGGGGACTCAATACTTC
CDR3: CASSELASGGTQYF

size: few
V: TRBV7-2
length: 15
J: TRBJ2-2
D: .
DNA: TGTGCCAGCAGCCCGAGGAACACCAACACCGGGGAGCTGTTTTTT
CDR3: CASSPRNTNTGELFF

size: many
V: TRBV14
length: 16
J: TRBJ2-1
D: .
DNA: TGTGCCAGCAGCCGAAAGACAGGTCACACCTACAATGAGCAGTTCTTC
CDR3: CASSRKTGHTYNEQFF

size: many
V: TRBV6-2/TRBV6-3
length: 15
J: TRBJ2-1
D: TRBD2
DNA: TGTGCCAGCACCCGGACTAGCGTATATGGCAATGAGCAGTTCTTC
CDR3: CASTRTSVYGNEQFF

size: few
V: TRBV19
length: 14
J: TRBJ2-7
D: TRBD2
DNA: TGTGCCAGTAGTATGACTAGCGGGGCTCGAGAGCAGTACTTC
CDR3: CASSMTSGAREQYF

size: .
V: TRBV4-3
length: 15
J: TRBJ2-5
D: TRBD1
DNA: TGCGCCAGCAGCCGACGACAGGGGATGGAGGAGACCCAGTACTTC
CDR3: CASSRRQGMEETQYF

size: few
V: TRBV2
length: 18
J: TRBJ2-1
D: TRBD1
DNA: TGTGCCAGCCTTAGACAGGGGGCGAGAGCGGTGAGGGGCAATGAGCAGTTCTTC
CDR3: CASLRQGARAVRGNEQFF

size: few
V: TRBV7-2
length: 16
J: TRBJ2-5
D: .
DNA: TGTGCCAGCAGCTTAGAAGGCGCGCGGGTTCTGAGGACCCAGTACTTC
CDR3: CASSLEGARVLRTQYF

size: many
V: TRBV5-1
length: 13
J: TRBJ2-3
D: .
DNA: TGCGCCAGCAGGGACGGTCCCACAGATACGCAGTATTTT
CDR3: CASRDGPTDTQYF

size: .
V: TRBV7-3
length: 15
J: TRBJ2-3
D: .
DNA: TGTGCCAGCAGCCGAGGGACCTTTAGCACAGATACGCAGTATTTT
CDR3: CASSRGTFSTDTQYF

size: many
V: TRBV3-1
length: 13
J: TRBJ2-2
D: TRBD1
DNA: TGTGCCAGCAGCCAAACAGGGGCCGGGGAGCTGTTTTTT
CDR3: CASSQTGAGELFF

size: few
V: TRBV3-1
length: 14
J: TRBJ2-3
D: TRBD2
DNA: TGTGCCAGCAGCCCAGCGGGGGGGTCAGATACGCAGTATTTT
CDR3: CASSPAGGSDTQYF

size: few
V: TRBV4-2
length: 19
J: TRBJ2-7
D: .
DNA: TGTGCCAGCAGCCAAGGGGGAAGCCAGGGGACAAAGTTTATCCACGAGCAGTACTTC
CDR3: CASSQGGSQGTKFIHEQYF

size: .
V: TRBV6-1
length: 15
J: TRBJ2-7
D: TRBD1
DNA: TGTGCCAGCAGCGACAGGGGGACCGGCGCCTACGAGCAGTACTTC
CDR3: CASSDRGTGAYEQYF

size: .
V: TRBV7-2
length: 12
J: TRBJ2-3
D: .
DNA: TGTGCCAGCAGTCCTTGGTCCGATACGCAGTATTTT
CDR3: CASSPWSDTQYF

size: few
V: TRBV20-1
length: 11
J: TRBJ1-1
D: .
DNA: TGCAGTGCTAGAGCAGGGCTTGAAGCTTTCTTT
CDR3: CSARAGLEAFF

size: .
V: TRBV3-1
length: 15
J: TRBJ2-2
D: TRBD1
DNA: TGTGCCAGCAGCCCTAATTTAGGGGGCCCCGGGGAGCTGTTTTTT
CDR3: CASSPNLGGPGELFF

size: few
V: TRBV5-6
length: 16
J: TRBJ2-1
D: TRBD2
DNA: TGTGCCAGCAGCTTAACCGGGACTAGCGGCTACAATGAGCAGTTCTTC
CDR3: CASSLTGTSGYNEQFF

size: few
V: TRBV9
length: 12
J: TRBJ2-2
D: .
DNA: TGTGCCAGCAGCCGAGCTACCGGGGAGCTGTTTTTT
CDR3: CASSRATGELFF

size: many
V: TRBV2
length: 11
J: TRBJ2-7
D: .
DNA: TGTGCCAGCAGTAGGCAGGGTCGGCAGTACTTC
CDR3: CASSRQGRQYF

size: few
V: TRBV5-1
length: 18
J: TRBJ2-6
D: TRBD1
DNA: TGCGCCAGCAGCTGGATCGGACAGGGAACGTCGGGGGCCAACGTCCTGACTTTC
CDR3: CASSWIGQGTSGANVLTF

size: few
V: TRBV5-1
length: 17
J: TRBJ2-5
D: TRBD2
DNA: TGCGCCAGCAGCTTGTGGGGACTAGCGGGAGGGTTGGAGACCCAGTACTTC
CDR3: CASSLWGLAGGLETQYF

size: few
V: TRBV12-3/TRBV12-4
length: 11
J: TRBJ1-1
D: .
DNA: TGTGCCAGCAGTTTAGAGGCAGGGTACTTCTTT
CDR3: CASSLEAGYFF

size: many
V: TRBV15
length: 14
J: TRBJ2-4
D: .
DNA: TGTGCCACCAGCAGAGGACCGGGCGCTAACATTCAGTACTTC
CDR3: CATSRGPGANIQYF

size: many
V: TRBV4-2
length: 17
J: TRBJ1-3
D: TRBD1
DNA: TGTGCCAGCAGCCAAGATTTTAGGACAGGCTCTGGAAACACCATATATTTT
CDR3: CASSQDFRTGSGNTIYF

size: .
V: TRBV18
length: 16
J: TRBJ2-3
D: .
DNA: TGTGCCAGCTCACCCCCGGGACGGAAAAGCACAGATACGCAGTATTTT
CDR3: CASSPPGRKSTDTQYF

size: .
V: TRBV20-1
length: 13
J: TRBJ1-1
D: .
DNA: TGCAGTGCTAACCCCCAGGTGAACACTGAAGCTTTCTTT
CDR3: CSANPQVNTEAFF

size: .
V: TRBV7-9
length: 14
J: TRBJ2-3
D: TRBD2
DNA: TGTGCCAGCCGAGCGGGGGCCCGCACAGATACGCAGTATTTT
CDR3: CASRAGARTDTQYF

size: few
V: TRBV29-1
length: 13
J: TRBJ2-7
D: .
DNA: TGCAGCGTTGAGGTTACTAGGGGGAACGAGCAGTACTTC
CDR3: CSVEVTRGNEQYF